The clone carrying this T cell receptor (beta chain) was picked up a small number of times. Its antigen is as yet unknown. This sample is drawn from a study of cytomegalovirus exposure and HLA in healthy donors. Use of 60 Vbeta and 13 Jbeta primers characterized the PCR. Produced via immunoSEQ multiplex PCR; TCRdb's table is partial and in-frame only. The sample has fewer than 200,000 clones; 80% are singletons. This CDR3 spans 14 amino acids. With 0 bases removed from V and 9 bases from J, the gap between germline ends came to 10 bases. CDR1 SGHRS and CDR2 YFSETQ come from the germline V gene. Findings of the study overall: What TCR beta sequences reportedly achieved was accurate prediction of HLA-A and HLA-B alleles in most subjects.

Sequencing was performed on PBMCs. The source of this sequence is a man aged 35-49 years in good health and CMV-seronegative. The chain is built from TRBV5-1 and TRBJ1-6; possibly TRBD1 for D (5 bases). In nucleotides, the CDR3 is TGCGCCAGCAGCTTGGGACAGAACCGTTCACCCCTCCACTTT. Translating it yields CASSLGQNRSPLHF.